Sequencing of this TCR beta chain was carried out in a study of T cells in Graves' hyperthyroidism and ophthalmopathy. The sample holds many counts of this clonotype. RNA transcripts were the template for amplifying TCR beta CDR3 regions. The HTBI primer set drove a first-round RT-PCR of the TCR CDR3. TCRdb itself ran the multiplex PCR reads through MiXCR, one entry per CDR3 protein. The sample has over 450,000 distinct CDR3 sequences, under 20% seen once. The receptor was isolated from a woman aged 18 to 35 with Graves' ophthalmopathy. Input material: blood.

Written as DNA, the CDR3 is TGTGCCAGCAGTTACTCTGGACTAGCGGTCTACGAGCAGTACTTC. It specifies CASSYSGLAVYEQYF. The gene calls are TRBV6-6 and TRBJ2-7, with 10 bases identical to TRBD2. CDR3 length equals 15 residues. J gave up 3 bases and V 0 bases, and 2 bases lay outside the gene matches. CDR1 is MNHNY and CDR2 is SVGAGI in the germline V gene (reference sequence).